These 22 T cell receptor beta chains were all obtained from the same sample, sequenced in a study of post-analysis software for immune sequencing data. These receptors have no known antigen. Unique molecular identifiers tagged the TCR beta cDNA libraries. TCRdb reanalysed the PCR reads using MiXCR and keeps one entry per CDR3 protein. The repertoire includes hundreds of thousands of distinct CDR3 sequences, roughly 27% of them detected once, and around 0.55% sits in the top ten. General study results and limits: TRBV5-6, TRBV5-1 and TRBV20-1 belonged to a set of roughly 5 TRBV segments that were more frequent in patients than controls.

Sequenced: blood. The receptors originated from a girl aged 10 to 17 with multiple sclerosis.

This clonotype was detected a few times. This chain joins TRBV6-5 and TRBJ2-1; TRBD1 might be the D (6 bases). CDR1 is MNHEY, CDR2 SVGAGI, per germline. Trimming took off 5 bases at V and 5 bases at J, with 16 bases between the two ends. The CDR3 is 15 amino acids. CDR3 protein: CASSPLGTTDNEQFF. CDR3 DNA: TGTGCCAGCAGTCCCCTGGGGACAACGGACAATGAGCAGTTCTTC.

The rearrangement uses TRBV10-3 and TRBJ2-6; 7 positions agree with TRBD1. The CDR3 loop spans 21 amino acids. The germline V gene has CDR1 ENHRY and CDR2 SYGVKD. J was trimmed by 0 bases and V by 4 bases; bases with no gene match: 18. The CDR3 nucleotides read TGTGCCATCAGTGGTTCTCCTCGACCGGGACAGAGTATCTCTGGGGCCAACGTCCTGACTTTC. Residues: CAISGSPRPGQSISGANVLTF.

The chain links TRBV7-9 to TRBJ2-5; D is perhaps TRBD1 (6 bases). Between the trimmed V and J ends, which lost 3 bases and 5 bases, there was a span of 22 bases. CDR3 size: 17 residues. CDR1 and CDR2 (germline): SEHNR, FQNEAQ (reference sequence). The CDR3 is CASSFEQGRGQRETQYF. In nucleotides, the CDR3 is TGTGCCAGCAGCTTCGAACAGGGTCGGGGTCAACGGGAGACCCAGTACTTC.

About this clonotype itself: At one of its ends the junction is not consistent with the germline gene, which may arise from a read error. J is TRBJ1-3 and V is TRBV12-3 or TRBV12-4; D is possibly TRBD1 (6 bases). This CDR3 is built from 15 residues. The CDR3 loop reads CASRSSASPWDTRYF. The CDR3 bases are TGTGCCAGCAGGTCATCCGCTTCCCCCTGGGACACCAGATATTTT.

V and J are TRBV12-3 or TRBV12-4 and TRBJ1-2; the match to TRBD1 covers 9 bases. This CDR3 has 13 amino acids. Losses at the gene ends were 6 bases for V and 6 bases for J; bases not matched to a gene: 5. The CDR3 reads CASRFGTGHGYTF. In nucleotides, the CDR3 is TGTGCCAGCAGATTTGGGACAGGGCATGGCTACACCTTC.

V is TRBV2 and J is TRBJ2-7; 7 bases line up with TRBD1. V gave up 0 bases and J gave up 4 bases; unmatched junction bases: 6. The germline V gene encodes CDR1 SNHLY and CDR2 FYNNEI. This CDR3 region has 15 residues. The CDR3 DNA is TGTGCCAGCAGTGAAGCACCGGGACAGAGATACGAGCAGTACTTC. Translated: CASSEAPGQRYEQYF.

The gene calls are TRBV6-5 and TRBJ1-4, with D unresolved. This CDR3 comprises 13 residues. Trimming took 5 bases from V and 7 from J, leaving 11 bases between them. Germline CDR1 is MNHEY and CDR2 is SVGAGI. In DNA form, the CDR3 reads TGTGCCAGCAGTATCCGGACGGGTGAAAAACTGTTTTTT. This gives the protein CASSIRTGEKLFF.

This clonotype was found a few times. The chain employs TRBV20-1 and TRBJ2-1; TRBD2 agrees at 9 bases. Unmatched junction bases numbered 16, after V lost 6 bases and J lost 7 bases. Germline V CDR1 and CDR2: DFQATT, SNEGSKA (reference sequence). The CDR3 loop spans 16 amino acids. The CDR3, as DNA: TGCAGTGCCCTAGTAGTAGCGGGAGTGTCTGGGAATGAGCAGTTCTTC. Protein sequence: CSALVVAGVSGNEQFF.

The chain carries TRBV7-8 and TRBJ1-5, with D uncertain. The germline V gene encodes CDR1 SGHVS and CDR2 FQNEAQ. The CDR3 extends over 13 amino acids. V dropped 0 bases and J dropped 9 bases, with 9 bases sitting between them. DNA of the CDR3: TGTGCCAGCAGCTTAGCAGGTCCGCGGCCCCAGCATTTT. It specifies CASSLAGPRPQHF.

This clonotype was observed a handful of times. The V gene is TRBV25-1, the J gene TRBJ1-4; 8 positions agree with TRBD1. Per germline, CDR1 MGHDK and CDR2 SYGVNS. This CDR3 region has 15 residues. Germline trimming cut 6 bases from V and 10 bases from J; bases unmatched to any gene: 13. The CDR3 DNA sequence: TGTGCCAGCAGGGAAGACAGGGGCCCCGGGGGAAAACTGTTTTTT. Residues: CASREDRGPGGKLFF.

The chain joins TRBV20-1 to TRBJ2-5; a weak D match, TRBD1 (6 bases). The end of the DNA fits TRBJ2-7 better, so the J call may be wrong. In germline, CDR1 is DFQATT, CDR2 SNEGSKA (reference sequence). CDR3 length: 15 amino acids. The CDR3 here is CSARENRALIYEQYF. The DNA of the CDR3 is TGCAGTGCTAGGGAGAACAGGGCTTTAATTTACGAGCAGTACTTC.

There are a few counts of this clonotype. The CDR3 region is CASSMPGRRSNEQFF. CDR3 in DNA: TGTGCCAGCAGCATGCCGGGACGCCGCTCCAATGAGCAGTTCTTC. This sequence joins TRBV7-2 and TRBJ2-1; D is possibly TRBD1 or TRBD2 (5 bases each). The germline V and J ends were trimmed by 5 bases and 6 bases, with 17 bases remaining between them. Per the germline V gene, CDR1 is SGHTA and CDR2 is FQGNSA. The length of the CDR3 is 15 residues. Using reference TRBV7-2 and TRBJ2-1 for the parts outside the CDR3, the full variable domain is GAGVSQSPSNKVTEKGKDVELRCDPISGHTALYWYRQSLGQGLEFLIYFQGNSAPDKSGLPSDRFSAERTGGSVSTLTIQRTQQEDSAVYLCASSMPGRRSNEQFFGPGTRLTVL.

This clonotype has a handful of counts. This sequence joins TRBV9 and TRBJ1-4, with TRBD1 matching 9 bases. The CDR3 is 15 residues long. V lost 3 bases, J lost 6 bases, and 6 bases stayed unmatched. CDR1 is SGDLS, CDR2 YYNGEE, per germline. The CDR3 bases are TGTGCCAGCAGCGGAGGGACAGGGTCCTATGAAAAACTGTTTTTT. Amino acids: CASSGGTGSYEKLFF.

V usage is TRBV27 and J usage is TRBJ2-7; TRBD1 matches 7 bases. Per germline, CDR1 MNHEY and CDR2 SMNVEV (reference sequence). V shed 6 bases, J shed 3 bases, and the junction held 8 bases outside the gene matches. The CDR3 has 14 amino acids. CDR3 amino acids: CASSRTGDLYEQYF. The CDR3 bases are TGTGCCAGCAGCCGAACAGGGGACCTCTACGAGCAGTACTTC.

This clonotype was observed a single time. The chain couples TRBV4-1 to TRBJ2-5; TRBD1 is a possible D gene (6 bases). The CDR3 runs 13 residues. The germline V and J ends were trimmed by 8 bases and 11 bases, with 21 bases remaining between them. CDR1 and CDR2 (germline): MGHRA, YSYEKL. This CDR3 is CASEDRPRGEQYF. CDR3 sequence (DNA): TGCGCCAGCGAGGACAGACCCAGGGGTGAGCAGTACTTC.

The chain joins TRBV3-1 to TRBJ2-1, with 8 bases aligning to TRBD1. The V gene end was trimmed by 4 bases and the J gene end by 4 bases; junction bases not matched to a gene: 12. The CDR3 sequence is 17 residues long. Germline CDR1 LGHDT, CDR2 YNNKEL (reference sequence). CDR3: CASSLDFRQGPYNEQFF. CDR3 nucleotides: TGTGCCAGCAGCCTTGACTTTCGACAGGGGCCTTACAATGAGCAGTTCTTC.

This clonotype was picked up a small number of times. V usage is TRBV5-7 and J usage is TRBJ2-3; D is unclear. TRBV5-7 falls under the ORF class, with uncertain function. V shed 4 bases and J shed 1 base, with 13 bases lying between them. The CDR3 loop spans 15 amino acids. The CDR3 DNA sequence: TGTGCCAGCAGCGTCGATAAGGTTGGCACAGATACGCAGTATTTT. Protein product: CASSVDKVGTDTQYF.

This chain links TRBV7-2 with TRBJ1-2; D not certain. The CDR3 is made up of 14 amino acids. The V gene's germline CDR1 is SGHTA and CDR2 FQGNSA. V dropped 4 bases and J dropped 6 bases, with 15 bases sitting between them. Here the CDR3 DNA reads TGTGCCAGCAGCTCAGAAGGGCTCCGGCATGGCTACACCTTC. Its translation is CASSSEGLRHGYTF.

This clonotype was observed a handful of times. The gene calls are TRBV25-1 and TRBJ2-7; 7 bases match TRBD2. From germline, CDR1 is MGHDK and CDR2 SYGVNS. Trimming at V came to 4 bases and at J to 1 base, leaving 4 bases not matched to a gene. The CDR3 runs to 14 residues. CDR3 in amino acids: CASSGASGSYEQYF. As DNA, the CDR3 is TGTGCCAGCAGTGGGGCTAGCGGTTCCTACGAGCAGTACTTC.

The chain uses TRBV10-3 and TRBJ2-4, with 11 bases lining up with TRBD2. Germline-derived CDR1 and CDR2 are ENHRY and SYGVKD. The CDR3 is 13 residues long. V lost 5 bases to trimming and J lost 13 bases; unmatched junction nucleotides: 7. The DNA of the CDR3 is TGTGCCATCAGTCTAGCGGGAGGCAATGAGCAGTACTTC. Encoded protein: CAISLAGGNEQYF.

This clonotype was recorded a few times. The V and J genes are TRBV7-2 and TRBJ2-5; TRBD1 matches at 8 bases. J lost 11 bases, V lost 5 bases, and 13 bases had no gene match. The V gene's germline CDR1 is SGHTA and CDR2 FQGNSA. The CDR3 runs to 14 residues. CDR3 nucleotides: TGTGCCAGCAGCATACACGGGACAGGAGGAGGACAGTACTTC. It is translated as CASSIHGTGGGQYF.

This clonotype was detected many times. A read error may produce the germline difference seen at one junction end. The chain is built from TRBV4-1 and TRBJ1-2; D call uncertain. The CDR3 runs 14 residues. From germline, CDR1 is MGHRA and CDR2 YSYEKL. Here the CDR3 reads CASSQVSHNYGYTF. CDR3 nucleotide sequence: TGCGCCAGCAGTCAAGTTTCTCATAACTATGGCTACACCTTC.